The 9 T cell receptor beta chains given below trace back to one sample, sequenced in a study of blood T cells in healthy people across ages. Together with a sample-barcoded 5' primer, a J-beta primer mix was included in a second PCR lasting about 6 to 11 cycles. MiXCR, applied by TCRdb to the 5' RACE reads, yields one record per CDR3 protein. Seen here are about 700,000 distinct CDR3 sequences, approximately 31% observed once, and the top ten hold 15%. The sample comprised blood. Receptors were obtained from a woman over 75 in good health.

The J gene is TRBJ2-1, the V gene TRBV28, with 9 nucleotides matching TRBD2. The germline V gene has CDR1 MDHEN and CDR2 SYDVKM. Trimming removed 5 bases from V and 6 bases from J; junction bases left unmatched: 11. This CDR3 is 16 amino acids long. CDR3 residues: CASSTRLAGKGNEQFF. CDR3 DNA: TGTGCCAGCAGTACCAGGCTAGCGGGGAAGGGCAATGAGCAGTTCTTC.

The chain links TRBV5-1 to TRBJ2-1; D unclear. V lost 0 bases and J lost 6, with 7 bases in between. Per germline, CDR1 SGHRS and CDR2 YFSETQ. The CDR3 totals 13 residues. CDR3 coding DNA: TGCGCCAGCAGCTTGGTGGTCCCCAATGAGCAGTTCTTC. Encoded protein: CASSLVVPNEQFF.

This clonotype was seen only a few times. This may arise from a read error, as a much more abundant clone is one base away. The rearrangement joins TRBV20-1 to TRBJ2-5, with a weak D call TRBD2 (6 bases). This CDR3 region has 12 residues. Trimming left V 3 bases short and J 11 bases short, with 16 bases between. Germline-derived CDR1 and CDR2 are DFQATT and SNEGSKA (reference sequence). CDR3 loop: CSARTPTSGQYF. For the CDR3, the DNA is TGCAGTGCTAGGACTCCGACCAGCGGGCAGTACTTC.

On this clonotype: A single base separates this from a much larger clone, so it may be a read error. The chain has TRBV10-3 and TRBJ2-3; D call uncertain. With 8 bases removed from V and 2 bases from J, the gap between germline ends came to 5 bases. The CDR3 runs 11 residues. Looked up from germline, CDR1 is ENHRY and CDR2 is SYGVKD. CDR3 region: CAIGVTDTQYF. The CDR3 DNA reads TGTGCCATCGGGGTCACAGATACGCAGTATTTT.

This clonotype was observed at least ten times. This chain uses TRBV7-2 with TRBJ2-7, with a possible D match to TRBD2 (6 bases). CDR3 length equals 12 residues. V lost 5 bases and J lost 6, with 11 bases in between. In germline, CDR1 is SGHTA, CDR2 FQGNSA. The CDR3 spells CASSPFGGEQYF. As DNA, the CDR3 is TGTGCCAGCAGCCCCTTCGGGGGCGAGCAGTACTTC.

This clonotype was seen ten or more times. V is TRBV20-1 and J is TRBJ2-3; D is unresolved. CDR3 length: 15 residues. The V gene lost 0 bases and the J gene lost 0 bases, with 10 bases spanning the gap. In germline, CDR1 is DFQATT, CDR2 SNEGSKA (reference sequence). The CDR3 DNA sequence: TGCAGTGCTAGAGATCCCGGACCTAGCACAGATACGCAGTATTTT. It codes for CSARDPGPSTDTQYF.

There are a few counts of this clonotype. V gene TRBV30 combines with J gene TRBJ2-2, with 7 positions matching TRBD1. CDR1 is GTSNPN and CDR2 is SVGIG in the germline V gene (reference sequence). The CDR3 runs to 13 residues. V lost 3 bases to trimming and J lost 5 bases; unmatched junction nucleotides: 3. CDR3 residues: CAWRKTGTGELFF. The CDR3 DNA reads as TGTGCCTGGAGGAAGACAGGGACCGGGGAGCTGTTTTTT.

The sample holds one count of this clonotype. V gene TRBV27 combines with J gene TRBJ1-1; 8 positions agree with TRBD1. Trimming took 6 bases from V and 0 from J; bases not matched to a gene: 9. The CDR3 has 16 residues. CDR1 and CDR2 from the germline V gene are MNHEY and SMNVEV (reference sequence). The CDR3 nucleotides read TGTGCCAGCAGATTGGCAGGGGGCAGAATGAACACTGAAGCTTTCTTT. The encoded protein is CASRLAGGRMNTEAFF.

This clonotype was detected a few times. CDR3 in DNA: TGCAGTGCTAGAGATATCGGTTTAGTTTCCCAGCATTTT. This sequence encodes CSARDIGLVSQHF. V is TRBV20-1 and J is TRBJ1-5; D is unclear. The germline V gene encodes CDR1 DFQATT and CDR2 SNEGSKA (reference sequence). The length of the CDR3 is 13 residues. V lost 0 bases to trimming and J lost 11 bases, with 14 bases between them.